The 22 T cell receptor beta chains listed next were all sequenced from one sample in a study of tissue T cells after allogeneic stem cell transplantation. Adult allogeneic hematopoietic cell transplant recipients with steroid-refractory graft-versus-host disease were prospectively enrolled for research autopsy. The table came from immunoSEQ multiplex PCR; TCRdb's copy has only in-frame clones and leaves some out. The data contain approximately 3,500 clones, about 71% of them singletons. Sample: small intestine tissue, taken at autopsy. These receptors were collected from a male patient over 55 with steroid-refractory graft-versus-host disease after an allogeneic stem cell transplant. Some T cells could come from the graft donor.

CDR3: CASSLAWGGSPLHF. The CDR3 region has the DNA TGCGCCAGCAGCTTGGCCTGGGGCGGTTCACCCCTCCACTTT. This chain joins TRBV5-1 and TRBJ1-6; maybe TRBD1 (5 bases). With 0 bases removed from V and 9 bases from J, the gap between germline ends came to 10 bases. Germline CDR1 SGHRS, CDR2 YFSETQ. The CDR3 consists of 14 residues.

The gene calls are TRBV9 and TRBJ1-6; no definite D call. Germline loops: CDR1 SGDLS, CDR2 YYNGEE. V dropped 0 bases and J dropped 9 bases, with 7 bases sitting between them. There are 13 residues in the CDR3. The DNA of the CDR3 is TGTGCCAGCAGCGTAGATGGGGTTTCACCCCTCCACTTT. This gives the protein CASSVDGVSPLHF.

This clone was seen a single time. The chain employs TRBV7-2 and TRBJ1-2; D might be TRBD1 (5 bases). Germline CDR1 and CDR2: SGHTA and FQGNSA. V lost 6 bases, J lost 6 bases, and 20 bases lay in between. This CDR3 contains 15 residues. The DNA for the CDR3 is TGTGCCAGCAGTCCAGGTGGGACGGTCCCCCATGGCTACACCTTC. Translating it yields CASSPGGTVPHGYTF.

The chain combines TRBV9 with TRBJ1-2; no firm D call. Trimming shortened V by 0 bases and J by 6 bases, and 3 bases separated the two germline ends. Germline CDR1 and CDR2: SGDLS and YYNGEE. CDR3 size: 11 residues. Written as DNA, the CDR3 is TGTGCCAGCAGCGTAGGAGATGGCTACACCTTC. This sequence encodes CASSVGDGYTF.

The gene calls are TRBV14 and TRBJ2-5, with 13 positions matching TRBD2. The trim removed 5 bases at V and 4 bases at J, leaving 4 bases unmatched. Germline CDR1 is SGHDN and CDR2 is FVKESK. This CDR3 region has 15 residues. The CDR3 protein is CASSTGLAGVETQYF. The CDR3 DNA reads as TGTGCCAGCAGCACCGGACTAGCGGGGGTAGAGACCCAGTACTTC.

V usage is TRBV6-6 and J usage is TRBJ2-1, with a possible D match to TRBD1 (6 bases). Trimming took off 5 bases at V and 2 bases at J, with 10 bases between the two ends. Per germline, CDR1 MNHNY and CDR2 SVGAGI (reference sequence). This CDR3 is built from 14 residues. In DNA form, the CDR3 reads TGTGCCAGCAGTCGGGACACCGCCTACAATGAGCAGTTCTTC. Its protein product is CASSRDTAYNEQFF.

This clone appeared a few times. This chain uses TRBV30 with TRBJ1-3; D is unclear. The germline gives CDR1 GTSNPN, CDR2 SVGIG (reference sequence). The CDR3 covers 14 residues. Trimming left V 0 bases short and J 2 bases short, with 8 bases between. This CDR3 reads CAWSVGIPGNTIYF. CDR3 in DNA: TGTGCCTGGAGTGTTGGCATACCTGGAAACACCATATATTTT.

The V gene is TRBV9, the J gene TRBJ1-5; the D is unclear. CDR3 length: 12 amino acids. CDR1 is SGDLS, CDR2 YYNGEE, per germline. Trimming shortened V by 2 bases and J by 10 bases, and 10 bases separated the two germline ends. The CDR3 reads CASSVPGSPQHF. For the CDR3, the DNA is TGTGCCAGCAGCGTTCCTGGCAGCCCCCAGCATTTT.

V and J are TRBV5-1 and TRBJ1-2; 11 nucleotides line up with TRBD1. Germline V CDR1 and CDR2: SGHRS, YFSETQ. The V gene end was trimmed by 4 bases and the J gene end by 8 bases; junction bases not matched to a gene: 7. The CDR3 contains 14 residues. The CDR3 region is CASSLGQGAVGYTF. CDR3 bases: TGCGCCAGCAGCCTAGGACAGGGGGCGGTAGGCTACACCTTC.

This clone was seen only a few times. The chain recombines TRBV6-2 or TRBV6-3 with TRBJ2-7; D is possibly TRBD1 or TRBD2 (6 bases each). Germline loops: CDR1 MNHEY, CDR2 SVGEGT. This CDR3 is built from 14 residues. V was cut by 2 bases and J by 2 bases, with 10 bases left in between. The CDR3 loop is CASSYVGGAYEQYF. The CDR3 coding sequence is TGTGCCAGCAGTTACGTGGGGGGCGCCTACGAGCAGTACTTC.

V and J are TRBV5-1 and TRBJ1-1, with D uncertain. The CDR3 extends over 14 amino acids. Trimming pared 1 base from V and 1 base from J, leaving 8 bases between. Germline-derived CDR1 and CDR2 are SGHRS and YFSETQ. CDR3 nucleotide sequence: TGCGCCAGCAGCTTGATGCCCCCGAACACTGAAGCTTTCTTT. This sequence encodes CASSLMPPNTEAFF. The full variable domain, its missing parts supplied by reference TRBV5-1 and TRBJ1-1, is KAGVTQTPRYLIKTRGQQVTLSCSPISGHRSVSWYQQTPGQGLQFLFEYFSETQRNKGNFPGRFSGRQFSNSRSEMNVSTLELGDSALYLCASSLMPPNTEAFFGQGTRLTVV.

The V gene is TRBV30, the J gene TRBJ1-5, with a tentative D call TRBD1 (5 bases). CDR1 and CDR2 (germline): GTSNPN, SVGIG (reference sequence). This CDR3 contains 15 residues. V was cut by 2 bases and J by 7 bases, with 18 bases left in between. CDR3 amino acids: CAWSPGGSPDQPQHF. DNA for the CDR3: TGTGCCTGGAGTCCGGGGGGATCCCCGGACCAGCCCCAGCATTTT.

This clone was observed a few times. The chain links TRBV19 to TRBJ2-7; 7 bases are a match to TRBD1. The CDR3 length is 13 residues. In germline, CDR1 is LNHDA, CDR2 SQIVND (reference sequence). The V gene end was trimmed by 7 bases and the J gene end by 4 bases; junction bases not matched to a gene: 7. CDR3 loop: CASKLTGEYEQYF. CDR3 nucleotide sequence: TGTGCCAGTAAACTCACAGGGGAGTACGAGCAGTACTTC.

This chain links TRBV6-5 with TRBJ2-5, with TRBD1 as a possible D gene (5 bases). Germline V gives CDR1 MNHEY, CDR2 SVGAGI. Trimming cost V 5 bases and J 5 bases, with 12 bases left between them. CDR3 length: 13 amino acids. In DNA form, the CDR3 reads TGTGCCAGCAGTACAAGGGGCGAGGAGACCCAGTACTTC. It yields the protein CASSTRGEETQYF.

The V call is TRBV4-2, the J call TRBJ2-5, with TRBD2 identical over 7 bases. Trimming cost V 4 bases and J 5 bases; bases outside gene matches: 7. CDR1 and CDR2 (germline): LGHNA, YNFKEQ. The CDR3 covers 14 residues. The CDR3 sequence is CASSPGGGEETQYF. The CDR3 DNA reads TGTGCCAGCAGCCCCGGCGGGGGTGAGGAGACCCAGTACTTC.

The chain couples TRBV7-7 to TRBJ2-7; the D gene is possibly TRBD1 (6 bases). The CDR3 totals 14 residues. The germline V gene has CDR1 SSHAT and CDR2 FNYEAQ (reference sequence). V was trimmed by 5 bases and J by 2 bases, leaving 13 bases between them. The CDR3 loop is CASSPGTQTYEQYF. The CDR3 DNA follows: TGTGCCAGCAGCCCCGGGACACAAACCTACGAGCAGTACTTC.

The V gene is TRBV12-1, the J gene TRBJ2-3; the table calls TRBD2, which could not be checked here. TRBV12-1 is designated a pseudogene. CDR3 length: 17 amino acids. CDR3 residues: CASSLGPFSGGDSTQYF. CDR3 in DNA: TGTGCCAGCAGCTTGGGCCCCTTTAGCGGGGGGGACTCTACGCAGTATTTT.

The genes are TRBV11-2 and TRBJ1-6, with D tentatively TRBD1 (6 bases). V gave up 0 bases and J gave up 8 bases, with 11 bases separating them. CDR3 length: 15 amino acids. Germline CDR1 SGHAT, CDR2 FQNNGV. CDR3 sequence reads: CASSLEAGGYSPLHF. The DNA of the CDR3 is TGTGCCAGCAGCTTAGAAGCCGGGGGCTATTCACCCCTCCACTTT.

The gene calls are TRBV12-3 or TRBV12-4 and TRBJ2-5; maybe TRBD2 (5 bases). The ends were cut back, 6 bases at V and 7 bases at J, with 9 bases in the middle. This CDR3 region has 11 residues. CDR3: CASSREGTQYF. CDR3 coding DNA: TGTGCCAGCAGCCGCGAGGGGACCCAGTACTTC.

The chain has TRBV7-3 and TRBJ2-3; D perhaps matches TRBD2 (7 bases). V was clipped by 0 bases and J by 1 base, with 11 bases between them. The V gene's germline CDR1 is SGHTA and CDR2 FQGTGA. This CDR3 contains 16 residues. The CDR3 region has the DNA TGTGCCAGCAGCTTAACAGGGGGGGCCCGCACAGATACGCAGTATTTT. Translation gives CASSLTGGARTDTQYF.

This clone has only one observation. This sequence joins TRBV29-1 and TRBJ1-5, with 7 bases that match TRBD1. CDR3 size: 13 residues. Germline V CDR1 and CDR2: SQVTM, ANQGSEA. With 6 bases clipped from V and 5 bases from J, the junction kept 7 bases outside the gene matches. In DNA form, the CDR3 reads TGCAGCGTAGGACAGGCGATAGATCAGCCCCAGCATTTT. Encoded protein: CSVGQAIDQPQHF.

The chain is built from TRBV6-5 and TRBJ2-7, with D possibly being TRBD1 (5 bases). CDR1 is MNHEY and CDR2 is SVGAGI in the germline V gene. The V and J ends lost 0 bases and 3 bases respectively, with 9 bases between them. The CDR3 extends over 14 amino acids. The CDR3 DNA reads TGTGCCAGCAGTTACTCGGACATATACTACGAGCAGTACTTC. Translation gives CASSYSDIYYEQYF.